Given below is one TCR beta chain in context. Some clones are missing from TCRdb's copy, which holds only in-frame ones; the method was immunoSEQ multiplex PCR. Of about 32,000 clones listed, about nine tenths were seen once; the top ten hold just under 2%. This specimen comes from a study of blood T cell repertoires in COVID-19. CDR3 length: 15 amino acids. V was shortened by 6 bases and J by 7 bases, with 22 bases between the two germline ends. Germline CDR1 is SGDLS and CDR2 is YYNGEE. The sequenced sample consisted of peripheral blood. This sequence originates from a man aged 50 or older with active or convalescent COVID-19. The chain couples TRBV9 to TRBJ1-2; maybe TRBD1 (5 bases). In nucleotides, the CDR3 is TGTGCCAGCAACCGACACGATGGGCAGGGTAGTGGCTACACCTTC. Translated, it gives CASNRHDGQGSGYTF. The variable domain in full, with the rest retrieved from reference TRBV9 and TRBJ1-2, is DSGVTQTPKHLITATGQRVTLRCSPRSGDLSVYWYQQSLDQGLQFLIQYYNGEERAKGNILERFSAQQFPDLHSELNLSSLELGDSALYFCASNRHDGQGSGYTFGSGTRLTVV.